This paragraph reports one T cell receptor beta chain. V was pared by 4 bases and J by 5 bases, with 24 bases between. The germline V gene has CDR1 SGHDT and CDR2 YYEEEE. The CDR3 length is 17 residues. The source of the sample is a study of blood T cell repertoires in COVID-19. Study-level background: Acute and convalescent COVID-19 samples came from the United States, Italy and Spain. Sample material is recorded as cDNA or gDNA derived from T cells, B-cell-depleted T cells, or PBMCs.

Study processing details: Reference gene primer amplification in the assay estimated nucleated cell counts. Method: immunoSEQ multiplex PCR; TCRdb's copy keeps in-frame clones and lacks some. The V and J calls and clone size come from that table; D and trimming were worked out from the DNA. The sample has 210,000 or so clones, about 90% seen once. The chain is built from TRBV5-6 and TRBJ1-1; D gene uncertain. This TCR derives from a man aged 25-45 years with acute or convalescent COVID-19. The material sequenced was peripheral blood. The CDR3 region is CASSPIIGLARGTEAFF. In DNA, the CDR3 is TGTGCCAGCAGCCCGATTATCGGACTCGCACGGGGTACTGAAGCTTTCTTT.